The 32 T cell receptor beta chains given below trace back to one sample, sequenced in a study of T cells of healthy individuals (dated by TCRdb to the late 2010s). Libraries came from 5' RACE. These reads were obtained on an Illumina MiSeq. TCRdb applied fastp at Q25 and MiXCR to the public reads, then kept only in-frame beta chains. One record per CDR3 amino acid sequence lists the most common genes and DNA. Counted in this sample were 90,000 to 100,000 distinct CDR3 sequences; 15% to 20% of them appeared once. The ten top clones hold 6.2% of the sample. These receptor sequences come from a human donor in good health.

The rearrangement joins TRBV4-3 to TRBJ2-2, with TRBD1 matching over 10 bases. J lost 4 bases, V lost 0 bases, and 17 bases had no gene match. The CDR3 sequence is 21 residues long. Germline CDR1 and CDR2: LGHNA and YSLEER. For the CDR3, the DNA is TGCGCCAGCAGCCAAGATGTGACAGGGGGCGCGGTGTGGGGTGGCACCGGGGAGCTGTTTTTT. It translates to CASSQDVTGGAVWGGTGELFF.

This rearrangement joins TRBV29-1 to TRBJ2-7; D perhaps matches TRBD1 (6 bases). Per the germline V gene, CDR1 is SQVTM and CDR2 is ANQGSEA. Trimming took off 3 bases at V and 0 bases at J, with 9 bases between the two ends. This CDR3 contains 13 residues. The CDR3 bases are TGCAGCGTTGAGGGACAAAGCTCCTACGAGCAGTACTTC. It specifies CSVEGQSSYEQYF.

The V call is TRBV2, the J call TRBJ1-1; D is undetermined. This CDR3 spans 15 amino acids. The germline gives CDR1 SNHLY, CDR2 FYNNEI. Trimming left V 7 bases short and J 1 base short, with 16 bases between. Written as DNA, the CDR3 is TGTGCCAGCACCTCCGAATGGCTCAAGAACACTGAAGCTTTCTTT. It codes for CASTSEWLKNTEAFF.

This clonotype was observed many times. The chain employs TRBV6-1 and TRBJ2-1, with D perhaps matching TRBD2 (5 bases). CDR3 length: 10 residues. With 11 bases removed from V and 8 bases from J, the gap between germline ends came to 10 bases. The germline CDR1 and CDR2 sequences are MNHNS and SASEGT. The CDR3 is CALGADEQFF. CDR3 DNA: TGTGCCCTAGGAGCGGATGAGCAGTTCTTC.

The rearrangement joins TRBV19 to TRBJ2-1; no reliable D call. The V gene's germline CDR1 is LNHDA and CDR2 SQIVND (reference sequence). Between the trimmed V and J ends, which lost 5 bases and 6 bases, there was a span of 11 bases. The CDR3 length is 13 residues. The CDR3 loop is CASSYLFGNEQFF. The CDR3 bases are TGTGCCAGTAGTTACCTTTTCGGCAATGAGCAGTTCTTC.

V usage is TRBV6-2 or TRBV6-3 and J usage is TRBJ1-5, with 7 bases that match TRBD1. The V gene's germline CDR1 is MNHEY and CDR2 SVGEGT. CDR3 size: 15 residues. V lost 2 bases, J lost 5 bases, and 6 bases stayed unmatched. CDR3 DNA sequence: TGTGCCAGCAGTTACCCTGACAGGGAGGATCAGCCCCAGCATTTT. Amino acids: CASSYPDREDQPQHF.

This clonotype was picked up a small number of times. V and J are TRBV19 and TRBJ2-1; a possible D gene is TRBD1 (5 bases). In germline, CDR1 is LNHDA, CDR2 SQIVND (reference sequence). Trimming took 4 bases from V and 5 from J, leaving 15 bases between them. The CDR3 extends over 15 amino acids. The CDR3 is CASSNLQGTHNEQFF. CDR3 DNA: TGTGCCAGTAGTAATCTGCAGGGCACCCACAATGAGCAGTTCTTC.

This clonotype was detected only a few times. The chain couples TRBV4-1 to TRBJ2-1; the match to TRBD2 covers 8 bases. V shed 4 bases and J 9 bases; nucleotides not matched to a gene: 5. Germline loops: CDR1 MGHRA, CDR2 YSYEKL. The CDR3 spans 13 residues. CDR3 in DNA: TGCGCCAGCAGCCTCGACGCGGGGGGTGAGCAGTTCTTC. It codes for CASSLDAGGEQFF.

The CDR3 protein is CSARSTGIYGYTF. The DNA for the CDR3 is TGCAGTGCTAGATCGACAGGAATCTATGGCTACACCTTC. V usage is TRBV20-1 and J usage is TRBJ1-2, with D perhaps TRBD1 (6 bases). The CDR3 extends over 13 amino acids. V was shortened by 2 bases and J by 4 bases, with 11 bases between the two germline ends. Germline V CDR1 and CDR2: DFQATT, SNEGSKA (reference sequence).

This clonotype has only a few counts. The genes are TRBV12-3 or TRBV12-4 and TRBJ2-5; D tentatively fits TRBD1 or TRBD2 (5 bases each). V was clipped by 3 bases and J by 5 bases, with 13 bases between them. The length of the CDR3 is 14 residues. The CDR3 nucleotides are TGTGCCAGCAGTTTTCGGACGGGACGGGAGACCCAGTACTTC. Residues: CASSFRTGRETQYF.

The genes are TRBV10-3 and TRBJ2-3, with TRBD1 matching over 7 bases. CDR1 and CDR2 from the germline V gene are ENHRY and SYGVKD. V shed 3 bases and J 4 bases; nucleotides not matched to a gene: 7. The CDR3 is 15 amino acids. The CDR3 here is CAISEGDRDADTQYF. CDR3 nucleotide sequence: TGTGCCATCAGTGAAGGTGACAGGGACGCAGATACGCAGTATTTT.

This sequence joins TRBV5-4 and TRBJ2-5; 10 nucleotides line up with TRBD2. The germline V gene encodes CDR1 SGHNT and CDR2 YYREEE (reference sequence). The CDR3 covers 14 residues. Trimming cost V 3 bases and J 4 bases; bases outside gene matches: 3. CDR3 DNA sequence: TGTGCCAGCAGCTCTAGCGGGAGAGTAGAGACCCAGTACTTC. It codes for CASSSSGRVETQYF.

This clonotype was observed many times. The chain uses TRBV4-1 and TRBJ1-2; 11 bases are a match to TRBD1. Germline V gene data show CDR1 as MGHRA and CDR2 as YSYEKL. The CDR3 runs 20 residues. V was clipped by 3 bases and J by 2 bases; unmatched bases: 17. The CDR3 loop is CASSHRPFRKGQGVNYGYTF. As DNA, the CDR3 is TGCGCCAGCAGCCATCGACCTTTCCGGAAGGGACAGGGGGTGAACTATGGCTACACCTTC.

The gene calls are TRBV4-3 and TRBJ2-7; D call uncertain. V was cut by 0 bases and J by 3 bases, with 9 bases left in between. This CDR3 region has 14 residues. CDR1 LGHNA and CDR2 YSLEER come from the germline V gene. The CDR3 protein is CASSQDEMDYEQYF. CDR3 nucleotide sequence: TGCGCCAGCAGCCAAGATGAGATGGACTACGAGCAGTACTTC.

In its sample, this clonotype was seen many times. This chain joins TRBV4-3 and TRBJ1-2; the D is unclear. Trimming shortened V by 0 bases and J by 5 bases, and 16 bases separated the two germline ends. This CDR3 contains 16 residues. The germline CDR1 and CDR2 sequences are LGHNA and YSLEER. The CDR3 bases are TGCGCCAGCAGCCAAGATCAGATAGGGATGGGGTATGGCTACACCTTC. Encoded protein: CASSQDQIGMGYGYTF.

This clonotype has just a few counts. The rearrangement links TRBV5-5 to TRBJ2-6, with D unclear. This CDR3 has 19 residues. Trimming left V 9 bases short and J 0 bases short, with 25 bases between. Germline CDR1 is SGHKS and CDR2 is YYEKEE (reference sequence). CDR3 DNA sequence: TGTGCCACGGGCAATCGAGCCCACGGAGTTAACTCTGGGGCCAACGTCCTGACTTTC. As protein: CATGNRAHGVNSGANVLTF.

The V call is TRBV4-1, the J call TRBJ2-2; weak D call: TRBD2 (7 bases). Germline CDR1 reads MGHRA; CDR2 reads YSYEKL. Trimming shortened V by 1 base and J by 1 base, and 13 bases separated the two germline ends. The CDR3 consists of 17 residues. The CDR3 spells CASSQVRRGGNTGELFF. CDR3 in DNA: TGCGCCAGCAGCCAAGTTAGGAGGGGGGGGAACACCGGGGAGCTGTTTTTT.

The CDR3 DNA sequence: TGCAGCGTTGAAGATCGGACAGGGACGTACGAGCAGTACTTC. It is translated as CSVEDRTGTYEQYF. This chain connects TRBV29-1 to TRBJ2-7, with 8 bases lining up with TRBD1. CDR3 length: 14 amino acids. Trimming at V came to 0 bases and at J to 4 bases, leaving 5 bases not matched to a gene. Germline CDR1 and CDR2: SQVTM and ANQGSEA.

This clonotype came up a few times. The chain joins TRBV4-1 to TRBJ1-5, with D hard to call. This CDR3 comprises 17 residues. Germline loops: CDR1 MGHRA, CDR2 YSYEKL. Trimming cost V 1 base and J 0 bases, with 13 bases left between them. CDR3 nucleotide sequence: TGCGCCAGCAGCCAAGTGCCGAGACGGTATAGCAATCAGCCCCAGCATTTT. This sequence encodes CASSQVPRRYSNQPQHF.

The chain recombines TRBV5-1 with TRBJ1-5; possibly TRBD1 for D (5 bases). The germline V and J ends were trimmed by 0 bases and 4 bases, with 8 bases remaining between them. CDR1 and CDR2 (germline): SGHRS, YFSETQ. The CDR3 extends over 14 amino acids. CDR3 DNA sequence: TGCGCCAGCAGCTTGGCCGGGGGGAATCAGCCCCAGCATTTT. Translation gives CASSLAGGNQPQHF.

The chain combines TRBV5-1 with TRBJ2-1, with TRBD2 matching 9 bases. Germline V CDR1 and CDR2: SGHRS, YFSETQ. V was clipped by 0 bases and J by 6 bases; unmatched bases: 4. The CDR3 loop spans 15 amino acids. The CDR3 region has the DNA TGCGCCAGCAGCTTGGAGCTAGCGGGAACCAATGAGCAGTTCTTC. It codes for CASSLELAGTNEQFF.

The chain combines TRBV6-2 or TRBV6-3 with TRBJ1-5; unclear D gene. V shed 2 bases and J shed 3 bases, with 8 bases lying between them. This CDR3 spans 14 amino acids. Germline assignment: CDR1 MNHEY and CDR2 SVGEGT. Here the CDR3 DNA reads TGTGCCAGCAGTTACCACGGGCACAATCAGCCCCAGCATTTT. Translated: CASSYHGHNQPQHF.

This clonotype was detected only a few times. V and J are TRBV25-1 and TRBJ1-5; possible D gene TRBD1, 6 bases. V lost 1 base and J 4 bases, leaving 8 bases between the germline ends. CDR3 length equals 14 residues. Germline-derived CDR1 and CDR2 are MGHDK and SYGVNS. This CDR3 is CASSESDRNQPQHF. CDR3 DNA: TGTGCCAGCAGTGAATCGGACAGAAATCAGCCCCAGCATTTT.

This clonotype was recorded a few times. The chain joins TRBV28 to TRBJ1-6; 9 bases line up with TRBD1. Germline V CDR1 and CDR2: MDHEN, SYDVKM. The CDR3 is 17 residues long. The V and J ends lost 5 bases and 1 base, in that order; junction bases with no gene match: 6. CDR3 sequence (DNA): TGTGCCAGCAGTGTGGGGACAGGGTGGTCCTATAATTCACCCCTCCACTTT. Encoded protein: CASSVGTGWSYNSPLHF.

This clonotype was seen at least ten times. The chain links TRBV6-2 or TRBV6-3 to TRBJ2-1, with TRBD2 matching over 10 bases. The length of the CDR3 is 15 residues. J lost 7 bases, V lost 2 bases, and 5 bases had no gene match. The germline CDR1 and CDR2 sequences are MNHEY and SVGEGT. The CDR3 loop reads CASSYTSGIRNEQFF. The DNA for the CDR3 is TGTGCCAGCAGTTACACTAGCGGGATAAGGAATGAGCAGTTCTTC.

The gene calls are TRBV6-2 or TRBV6-3 and TRBJ2-3; 12 nucleotides align to TRBD1. Germline CDR1 MNHEY, CDR2 SVGEGT. Trimming at V came to 5 bases and at J to 4 bases, leaving 4 bases not matched to a gene. The CDR3 totals 15 residues. The CDR3 DNA follows: TGTGCCAGCAGTAAGGGACAGGGGGCCGCAGATACGCAGTATTTT. It is translated as CASSKGQGAADTQYF.

The chain is built from TRBV29-1 and TRBJ1-2; 10 bases map to TRBD1. V shed 4 bases and J 8 bases; nucleotides not matched to a gene: 7. Germline V CDR1 and CDR2: SQVTM, ANQGSEA. The CDR3 has 13 residues. DNA of the CDR3: TGCAGCGTTGCGGGACAGGGGATTTGGGGCTACACCTTC. Its protein product is CSVAGQGIWGYTF.

This rearrangement joins TRBV5-5 to TRBJ2-1; 9 nucleotides match TRBD1. V dropped 3 bases and J dropped 9; count of bases not matched to a gene: 4. This CDR3 comprises 13 residues. The germline V gene encodes CDR1 SGHKS and CDR2 YYEKEE (reference sequence). CDR3 nucleotide sequence: TGTGCCAGCAGCTCACAGGGGGCGCTTGAGCAGTTCTTC. Translating gives CASSSQGALEQFF.

This clonotype has more than one count but fewer than ten. The chain couples TRBV3-1 to TRBJ2-1; 10 bases fit TRBD2. V gave up 2 bases and J gave up 8 bases; unmatched junction bases: 18. Germline V gene sequence: CDR1 LGHDT, CDR2 YNNKEL (reference sequence). CDR3 length: 19 residues. CDR3: CASSQIAPASGSRNDEQFF. The CDR3 DNA sequence: TGTGCCAGCAGCCAAATCGCCCCGGCTAGCGGGAGTAGGAACGATGAGCAGTTCTTC.

The chain combines TRBV7-8 with TRBJ1-2; TRBD1 is a possible D gene (6 bases). V lost 5 bases and J 2 bases, leaving 12 bases between the germline ends. This CDR3 has 14 amino acids. CDR1 and CDR2 (germline): SGHVS, FQNEAQ. The CDR3 nucleotides are TGTGCCAGCAGCGTTAGGACAGAGAACTATGGCTACACCTTC. Translation gives CASSVRTENYGYTF.

Ten or more counts support this clonotype. The CDR3 here is CASSPGSSTEAFF. Here the CDR3 DNA reads TGTGCCAGCAGCCCAGGGAGTAGCACTGAAGCTTTCTTT. J is TRBJ1-1 and V is TRBV7-6; D is possibly TRBD1 (5 bases). The V and J ends lost 5 bases and 4 bases respectively, with 11 bases between them. The CDR3 spans 13 residues. CDR1 and CDR2 from the germline V gene are SGHVS and FNYEAQ.

The CDR3 DNA is TGTGCCAGCAGGGGAAACAGGGGGCGAAATCAGCCCCAGCATTTT. Translating it yields CASRGNRGRNQPQHF. The V and J genes are TRBV2 and TRBJ1-5; 9 bases align to TRBD1. Trimming cost V 6 bases and J 4 bases; bases outside gene matches: 7. This CDR3 has 15 amino acids. Looked up from germline, CDR1 is SNHLY and CDR2 is FYNNEI. Together with reference TRBV2 and TRBJ1-5, the CDR3 gives the full variable domain: EPEVTQTPSHQVTQMGQEVILRCVPISNHLYFYWYRQILGQKVEFLVSFYNNEISEKSEIFDDQFSVERPDGSNFTLKIRSTKLEDSAMYFCASRGNRGRNQPQHFGDGTRLSIL.